The clone carrying this T cell receptor beta chain was recorded once. As yet, its antigen is unknown. This record comes from a study of early T cells in non-severe SARS-CoV-2 infection. The wider study: The chains were unpaired, and the sequenced material was bulk RNA from unsorted whole blood. Study-level findings and limits: Matching results from VDJdb favored anti-spike CD8 responses, leaving private and CD4 specificities undetected.

This CDR3 is built from 14 residues. Trimming shortened V by 1 base and J by 6 bases, and 11 bases separated the two germline ends. Germline V CDR1 and CDR2: SGHDN, FVKESK. Unique molecular identifiers tagged individual cDNA molecules. Using its own MiXCR run on the 5' RACE reads, TCRdb lists one record per CDR3 protein. The sample contains tens of thousands of distinct CDR3 sequences, approximately 12% of which appear only once. This receptor was obtained from an adult who was a healthcare worker with PCR-confirmed SARS-CoV-2 infection or an uninfected control (not recorded which). Sample: whole blood. The chain joins TRBV14 to TRBJ2-3; D unclear. The CDR3 DNA reads as TGTGCCAGCAGCCAAGTTACGCGTGCTGATACGCAGTATTTT. It yields the protein CASSQVTRADTQYF.